This T cell receptor (beta chain) was documented in a study of T cell repertoires in cytomegalovirus infection (dated by TCRdb to the late 2010s). Background on the whole study: Donor HLA type was relevant to the analysis, as public TCR beta signatures indicated carriage of CMV infection together with the matching HLA type.

There are 13 amino acids in the CDR3, from cysteine to phenylalanine inclusive. CDR3 DNA is the only sequence kept; it has 39 bases, read in frame from the first base. V gives up 4 bases and J gives up 5 bases, and the segment between their germline ends measures 11 bases. CDR1 and CDR2 are read off the germline V gene as MGHRA and YSYEKL. The instrument given in TCRdb is Illumina HiSeq 1500. The public reads were reprocessed in TCRdb via fastp at Q25 and MiXCR, keeping in-frame beta chains. Identical CDR3 protein sequences are pooled into one entry, listed with their most common genes and DNA. This sample holds about 130,000 distinct CDR3 sequences; approximately 9.2% were observed only once. The ten top clones hold 9.5% to 13% of the sample. As regards this clonotype: Which antigen it targets is not known. No base quality values were provided; no much bigger clone lies one nucleotide off.

Broad study findings and their caveats: In both this cohort and an independent roughly 350-donor cohort, the cumulative frequency of public TCR beta family members distinguished carriers of CMV infection plus the relevant HLA type. The ex vivo response was dominated by HLA-C-restricted CMV-specific TCR beta clonotypes, which also provided the single most frequent clonotype in two of eight donors.

The TCR comes from a human donor in good health (CMV status not recorded). Some clones in this sample may be carry-over from other donors' samples. In this chain, TRBV4-1 is recombined with TRBJ1-1; the best D guess is TRBD1, with 5 bases matching. What was sequenced was PBMCs. The CDR3 protein sequence reads: CASSPGPRTEAFF. The nucleotide sequence is TGCGCCAGCAGCCCGGGACCAAGAACTGAAGCTTTCTTT.